This passage covers 14 T cell receptor beta chains from one sample sequenced in a study of early T cells in non-severe SARS-CoV-2 infection. TCRdb independently ran MiXCR on the 5' RACE reads; one entry per CDR3 protein. The table shows more than 65,000 distinct CDR3 sequences, with around 14% occurring only once. Sequences were obtained from whole blood. The receptors derive from an adult who was a healthcare worker with PCR-confirmed SARS-CoV-2 infection or an uninfected control (not recorded which).

The J gene is TRBJ2-1, the V gene TRBV20-1; TRBD2 agrees at 8 bases. The CDR3 is made up of 14 amino acids. CDR1 DFQATT and CDR2 SNEGSKA come from the germline V gene (reference sequence). With 5 bases clipped from V and 7 bases from J, the junction kept 10 bases outside the gene matches. The CDR3 DNA reads as TGCAGTGCTCAGCGGGAGCCAATTGCAAATGAGCAGTTCTTC. Translated: CSAQREPIANEQFF.

This clonotype appeared a few times. The rearrangement joins TRBV5-1 to TRBJ2-2, with a tentative D call TRBD1 (5 bases). Per germline, CDR1 SGHRS and CDR2 YFSETQ. The CDR3 length is 12 residues. The V end was cut by 6 bases, the J end by 6 bases, with 9 bases between. The DNA of the CDR3 is TGCGCCAGCACCCAGGGCGCCGGGGAGCTGTTTTTT. Its protein is CASTQGAGELFF.

This clonotype was recorded at least ten times. The chain combines TRBV7-2 with TRBJ2-3, with TRBD2 identical over 8 bases. The CDR3 runs 16 residues. Germline loops: CDR1 SGHTA, CDR2 FQGNSA. V shed 5 bases, J shed 2 bases, and the junction held 9 bases outside the gene matches. CDR3 protein: CASSPITSGYTDTQYF. In DNA, the CDR3 is TGTGCCAGCAGCCCCATTACTAGCGGCTACACAGATACGCAGTATTTT.

This clonotype was seen a few times. This chain joins TRBV10-2 and TRBJ1-5; D not certain. The germline V and J ends were trimmed by 8 bases and 4 bases, with 15 bases remaining between them. Germline V gene data show CDR1 as WSHSY and CDR2 as SAAADI. This CDR3 has 14 amino acids. CDR3 bases: TGCGCCAGCTCGCAGGAGTGGGGAAATCAGCCCCAGCATTTT. It is translated as CASSQEWGNQPQHF.

V gene TRBV10-1 combines with J gene TRBJ2-7, with D hard to call. Germline V gives CDR1 WNHNN, CDR2 SYGVQD (reference sequence). Trimming removed 7 bases at V and 3 bases at J, with 7 bases between. CDR3 length equals 11 residues. The CDR3 is CASTLDYEQYF. The CDR3 DNA reads as TGCGCCAGCACTCTCGACTACGAGCAGTACTTC.

The chain joins TRBV5-1 to TRBJ2-5; 7 bases fit TRBD1. Germline V lookup: CDR1 SGHRS, CDR2 YFSETQ. This CDR3 comprises 13 residues. V lost 4 bases and J lost 4; bases outside the gene matches: 4. In nucleotides, the CDR3 is TGCGCCAGCAGCCTAGGGGGCCGAGAGACCCAGTACTTC. Protein product: CASSLGGRETQYF.

In this sample, this clonotype turned up a few times. The rearrangement links TRBV7-9 to TRBJ1-2; D call uncertain. V lost 3 bases and J 5 bases, leaving 7 bases between the germline ends. The CDR3 extends over 12 amino acids. From germline, CDR1 is SEHNR and CDR2 FQNEAQ (reference sequence). The CDR3 is CASSFVEYGYTF. CDR3 nucleotides: TGTGCCAGCAGCTTTGTGGAGTATGGCTACACCTTC.

This clonotype was detected a few times. The chain uses TRBV20-1 and TRBJ2-5, with 8 bases matching TRBD2. Germline CDR1 DFQATT, CDR2 SNEGSKA (reference sequence). J was trimmed by 0 bases and V by 1 base; bases with no gene match: 7. The CDR3 sequence is 16 residues long. CDR3 bases: TGCAGTGCTAGAGTACGGGCTAGCGGGCACCAAGAGACCCAGTACTTC. Encoded protein: CSARVRASGHQETQYF.

This clonotype was seen ten or more times. The chain joins TRBV27 to TRBJ2-5; the match to TRBD1 covers 7 bases. The CDR3 has 14 amino acids. Unmatched junction bases numbered 4, after V lost 2 bases and J lost 4 bases. CDR1 is MNHEY and CDR2 is SMNVEV in the germline V gene (reference sequence). The CDR3, as DNA: TGTGCCAGCAGTTTACGGGACAGTTTAGAGACCCAGTACTTC. Translated: CASSLRDSLETQYF.

This clonotype came up many times. This sequence joins TRBV11-2 and TRBJ2-5; D tentatively fits TRBD1 or TRBD2 (5 bases each). V dropped 4 bases and J dropped 4 bases, with 13 bases sitting between them. Per the germline V gene, CDR1 is SGHAT and CDR2 is FQNNGV. The CDR3 has 14 amino acids. This CDR3 reads CASSYYRGPETQYF. In DNA, the CDR3 is TGTGCCAGCAGCTACTACCGGGGCCCAGAGACCCAGTACTTC. Full variable domain (missing parts from reference TRBV11-2 and TRBJ2-5): EAGVAQSPRYKIIEKRQSVAFWCNPISGHATLYWYQQILGQGPKLLIQFQNNGVVDDSQLPKDRFSAERLKGVDSTLKIQPAKLEDSAVYLCASSYYRGPETQYFGPGTRLLVL.

The table lists this clonotype with many counts. The chain couples TRBV7-2 to TRBJ2-1; D perhaps matches TRBD2 (6 bases). Germline V gives CDR1 SGHTA, CDR2 FQGNSA. The CDR3 consists of 15 residues. Trimming shortened V by 5 bases and J by 6 bases, and 17 bases separated the two germline ends. The CDR3 reads CASSPRLGSGNEQFF. DNA for the CDR3: TGTGCCAGCAGCCCCCGACTAGGTAGTGGCAATGAGCAGTTCTTC. The full variable domain, its missing parts supplied by reference TRBV7-2 and TRBJ2-1, is GAGVSQSPSNKVTEKGKDVELRCDPISGHTALYWYRQSLGQGLEFLIYFQGNSAPDKSGLPSDRFSAERTGGSVSTLTIQRTQQEDSAVYLCASSPRLGSGNEQFFGPGTRLTVL.

This clonotype was detected many times. V gene TRBV4-1 combines with J gene TRBJ1-1, with 10 bases fitting TRBD1. Germline V CDR1 and CDR2: MGHRA, YSYEKL. The CDR3 consists of 14 residues. V lost 4 bases and J lost 6; bases outside the gene matches: 5. The CDR3 bases are TGCGCCAGCAGCCCGGCAGGGACAGGGGCTGAAGCTTTCTTT. It is translated as CASSPAGTGAEAFF.

V and J are TRBV20-1 and TRBJ2-3; 11 nucleotides match TRBD2. The V gene's germline CDR1 is DFQATT and CDR2 SNEGSKA (reference sequence). The CDR3 contains 16 residues. With V trimmed by 2 bases and J by 0 bases, 4 bases remained unmatched. CDR3 coding DNA: TGCAGTGCTAGAACTGGGACTAGCGGCAGCACAGATACGCAGTATTTT. It codes for CSARTGTSGSTDTQYF.

This clonotype was counted at least ten times. The chain combines TRBV6-5 with TRBJ2-1, with D perhaps assigned TRBD1 or TRBD2 (5 bases each). The CDR3 is 13 amino acids. The V gene lost 6 bases and the J gene lost 12 bases, with 18 bases spanning the gap. Germline V CDR1 and CDR2: MNHEY, SVGAGI. The CDR3 region has the DNA TGTGCCAGCAGACGGTCTGACCCGGGGCGGCAGTTCTTC. Its protein is CASRRSDPGRQFF.